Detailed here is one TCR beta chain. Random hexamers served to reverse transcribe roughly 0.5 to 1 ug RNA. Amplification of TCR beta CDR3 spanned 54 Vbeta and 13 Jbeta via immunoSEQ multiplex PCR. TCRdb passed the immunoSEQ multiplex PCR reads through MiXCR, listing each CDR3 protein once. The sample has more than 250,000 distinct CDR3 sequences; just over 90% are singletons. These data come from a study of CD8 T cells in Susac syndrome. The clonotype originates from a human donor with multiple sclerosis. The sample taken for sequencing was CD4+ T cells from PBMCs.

Here the CDR3 reads CASSPPRASSIQYF. The CDR3 bases are TGTGCCAGCAGCCCTCCCCGGGCCTCCTCCATTCAGTACTTC. The V gene is TRBV7-2, the J gene TRBJ2-4; D not certain. Germline V gives CDR1 SGHTA, CDR2 FQGNSA. The V and J ends lost 5 bases and 9 bases respectively, with 17 bases between them. This CDR3 is built from 14 residues.